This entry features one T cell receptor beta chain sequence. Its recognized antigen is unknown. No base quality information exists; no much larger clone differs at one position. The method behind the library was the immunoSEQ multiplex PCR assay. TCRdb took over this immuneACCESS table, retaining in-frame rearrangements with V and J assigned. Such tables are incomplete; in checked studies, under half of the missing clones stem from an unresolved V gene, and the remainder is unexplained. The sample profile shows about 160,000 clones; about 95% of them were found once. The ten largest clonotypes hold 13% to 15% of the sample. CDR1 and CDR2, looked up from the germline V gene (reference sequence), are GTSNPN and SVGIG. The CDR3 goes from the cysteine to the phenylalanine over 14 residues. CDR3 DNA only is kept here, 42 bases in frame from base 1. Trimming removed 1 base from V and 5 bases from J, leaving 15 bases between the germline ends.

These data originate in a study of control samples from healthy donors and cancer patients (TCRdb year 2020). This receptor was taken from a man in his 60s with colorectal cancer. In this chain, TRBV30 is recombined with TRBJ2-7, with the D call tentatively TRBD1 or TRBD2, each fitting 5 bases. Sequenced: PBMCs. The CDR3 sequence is CAWSAAGTLNEQYF. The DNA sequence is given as TGTGCCTGGAGTGCGGCAGGGACCTTGAACGAGCAGTACTTC. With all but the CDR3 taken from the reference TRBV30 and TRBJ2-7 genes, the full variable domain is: SQTIHQWPATLVQPVGSPLSLECTVEGTSNPNLYWYRQAAGRGLQLLFYSVGIGQISSEVPQNLSASRPQDRQFILSSKKLLLSDSGFYLCAWSAAGTLNEQYFGPGTRLTVT.